Shown below are 25 T cell receptor beta chains from a single sample sequenced in a study of blood T cell repertoires in COVID-19. TCRdb's table, derived via immunoSEQ multiplex PCR, lists solely in-frame clones and lacks some. The repertoire holds about 160,000 clones, with roughly 90% as singletons. Sample: PBMCs or T cells enriched from blood (not recorded which). The receptor set was obtained from a woman between 45 and 60 years old who had recovered from COVID-19.

The V gene is TRBV7-8, the J gene TRBJ1-3; 9 nucleotides agree with TRBD1. V was pared by 4 bases and J by 4 bases, with 5 bases of the junction left unmatched. This CDR3 region has 15 residues. Germline CDR1 is SGHVS and CDR2 is FQNEAQ. The CDR3 region has the DNA TGTGCCAGCAGCTCAGTGGACAGGGGAGGAAACACCATATATTTT. Its translation is CASSSVDRGGNTIYF.

This chain uses TRBV18 with TRBJ1-2, with 10 bases lining up with TRBD1. Germline loops: CDR1 KGHSH, CDR2 LQKENI. This CDR3 region has 15 residues. Trimming took 0 bases from V and 7 from J; bases not matched to a gene: 5. CDR3 sequence reads: CASSPPGQGLSGYTF. The DNA of the CDR3 is TGTGCCAGCTCACCACCGGGACAGGGGTTGTCTGGCTACACCTTC.

This clone occurred once. V usage is TRBV7-9 and J usage is TRBJ1-1; D ambiguous. With 1 base removed from V and 1 base from J, the gap between germline ends came to 7 bases. CDR1 is SEHNR, CDR2 FQNEAQ, per germline (reference sequence). This CDR3 has 14 amino acids. Here the CDR3 reads CASSLGSQNTEAFF. CDR3 nucleotides: TGTGCCAGCAGCTTAGGTTCACAGAACACTGAAGCTTTCTTT. The full variable domain, its missing parts supplied by reference TRBV7-9 and TRBJ1-1, is DTGVSQNPRHKITKRGQNVTFRCDPISEHNRLYWYRQTLGQGPEFLTYFQNEAQLEKSRLLSDRFSAERPKGSFSTLEIQRTEQGDSAMYLCASSLGSQNTEAFFGQGTRLTVV.

CDR3 amino acids: CASSLLGTGNQPQHF. CDR3 nucleotides: TGTGCCAGCAGCTTGTTGGGGACAGGGAATCAGCCCCAGCATTTT. The genes are TRBV5-8 and TRBJ1-5; TRBD1 aligns across 9 bases. Trimming cost V 1 base and J 4 bases; bases outside gene matches: 3. The CDR3 length is 15 residues. The germline V gene encodes CDR1 SGHTS and CDR2 YDEGEE.

In its sample, this clone was seen once. This chain connects TRBV30 to TRBJ1-2, with a tentative D call TRBD1 (5 bases). Germline CDR1 and CDR2: GTSNPN and SVGIG (reference sequence). The CDR3 has 13 amino acids. V was cut by 0 bases and J by 4 bases, with 9 bases left in between. CDR3 in DNA: TGTGCCTGGAGTGTAGTCGGGGGCTATGGCTACACCTTC. The encoded protein is CAWSVVGGYGYTF.

The rearrangement uses TRBV7-9 and TRBJ1-1; TRBD1 agrees at 7 bases. The CDR3 sequence is 14 residues long. Germline V gene lookup returns CDR1 SEHNR and CDR2 FQNEAQ (reference sequence). V dropped 5 bases and J dropped 8; count of bases not matched to a gene: 11. CDR3 in DNA: TGTGCCAGCAGCCAGCCCGCAGGACAGGACGAAGCTTTCTTT. Translating gives CASSQPAGQDEAFF.

This clone was found once. The chain is built from TRBV2 and TRBJ2-3, with 10 bases lining up with TRBD2. The germline CDR1 and CDR2 sequences are SNHLY and FYNNEI. CDR3 size: 15 residues. Unmatched junction bases numbered 5, after V lost 3 bases and J lost 5 bases. The CDR3 coding sequence is TGTGCCAGCAGTGACATAGCGGGGGGTGTAGATACGCAGTATTTT. The encoded protein is CASSDIAGGVDTQYF.

The chain has TRBV5-3 and TRBJ2-1; D possibly corresponds to TRBD1 (5 bases). TRBV5-3 is recorded as an ORF, its role being uncertain. The V end was cut by 6 bases, the J end by 11 bases, with 18 bases between. The CDR3 covers 13 residues. The CDR3 is CARTPGRPGKQFF. In DNA form, the CDR3 reads TGTGCCAGAACCCCCGGTCGGCCAGGGAAGCAGTTCTTC.

The V call is TRBV19, the J call TRBJ2-5; D might be TRBD2 (6 bases). Germline-derived CDR1 and CDR2 are LNHDA and SQIVND (reference sequence). Deletions cut 1 base from V and 5 bases from J, with 14 bases between. The CDR3 has 15 amino acids. CDR3 residues: CASSIGGGVAETQYF. The DNA of the CDR3 is TGTGCCAGTAGTATAGGGGGCGGGGTCGCGGAGACCCAGTACTTC.

V usage is TRBV12-3 or TRBV12-4 and J usage is TRBJ1-2; maybe TRBD1 (6 bases). V was clipped by 3 bases and J by 6 bases, with 8 bases between them. The CDR3 contains 12 residues. CDR3 sequence: CASSLAGDGYTF. The CDR3 nucleotides read TGTGCCAGCAGTTTGGCAGGGGATGGCTACACCTTC.

This rearrangement joins TRBV4-2 to TRBJ2-1; D is undetermined. Germline V lookup: CDR1 LGHNA, CDR2 YNFKEQ. Trimming took off 1 base at V and 5 bases at J, with 12 bases between the two ends. This CDR3 has 15 amino acids. The CDR3 DNA reads TGTGCCAGCAGCCAAGGGTTGGAGACTCACAATGAGCAGTTCTTC. As protein: CASSQGLETHNEQFF.

The chain links TRBV19 to TRBJ1-6, with TRBD1 matching 7 bases. Germline V gene lookup returns CDR1 LNHDA and CDR2 SQIVND (reference sequence). The CDR3 length is 15 residues. The V and J ends lost 5 bases and 6 bases, in that order; junction bases with no gene match: 7. The CDR3: CASSSSGTANSPLHF. CDR3 DNA sequence: TGTGCCAGTAGTTCGTCCGGGACAGCTAATTCACCCCTCCACTTT.

The gene calls are TRBV19 and TRBJ1-2; 8 nucleotides match TRBD1. This CDR3 contains 12 residues. Trimming cost V 9 bases and J 8 bases; bases outside gene matches: 8. The germline CDR1 and CDR2 sequences are LNHDA and SQIVND (reference sequence). Written as DNA, the CDR3 is TGTGCCAGCGGGGTGGACAGGGACGGCTACACCTTC. Its protein product is CASGVDRDGYTF. Full variable domain (outside the CDR3, taken from reference TRBV19 and TRBJ1-2): DGGITQSPKYLFRKEGQNVTLSCEQNLNHDAMYWYRQDPGQGLRLIYYSQIVNDFQKGDIAEGYSVSREKKESFPLTVTSAQKNPTAFYLCASGVDRDGYTFGSGTRLTVV.

The chain is built from TRBV3-1 (or the pseudogene TRBV3-2) and TRBJ1-2, with D possibly matching TRBD1 (5 bases). Per germline, CDR1 LGHDT and CDR2 YNNKEL (reference sequence). V was clipped by 3 bases and J by 5 bases, with 16 bases between them. There are 15 residues in the CDR3. CDR3: CASSQTSGGGYGYTF. The DNA of the CDR3 is TGTGCCAGCAGCCAGACCTCCGGGGGAGGGTATGGCTACACCTTC.

The chain has TRBV10-2 and TRBJ1-5; no definite D call. The V end was cut by 4 bases, the J end by 3 bases, with 10 bases between. The CDR3 is 14 residues long. Germline CDR1 is WSHSY and CDR2 is SAAADI. The CDR3 spells CASSAVGPNQPQHF. The CDR3 DNA sequence: TGCGCCAGCAGTGCGGTCGGTCCCAATCAGCCCCAGCATTTT.

A remark on this clone: The sample holds other DNA sequences that translate to the same CDR3. The gene calls are TRBV11-2 and TRBJ2-3, with 14 bases lining up with TRBD2. V was pared by 4 bases and J by 2 bases, with 2 bases of the junction left unmatched. The CDR3 runs to 16 residues. In germline, CDR1 is SGHAT, CDR2 FQNNGV. CDR3: CASSSGLAGVTDTQYF. The CDR3 bases are TGTGCCAGCAGCTCGGGACTAGCGGGGGTCACAGATACGCAGTATTTT.

The rearrangement joins TRBV27 to TRBJ1-1, with a possible D match to TRBD1 (5 bases). Trimming cost V 3 bases and J 0 bases, with 11 bases left between them. Germline V gene sequence: CDR1 MNHEY, CDR2 SMNVEV (reference sequence). The CDR3 has 15 amino acids. The DNA for the CDR3 is TGTGCCAGCAGTTTTAGGCAGGGTCTGAACACTGAAGCTTTCTTT. Translation gives CASSFRQGLNTEAFF.

V gene TRBV6-5 combines with J gene TRBJ1-1, with TRBD1 matching 7 bases. V trimming: 2 bases; J trimming: 0 bases; junction bases outside the gene matches: 0. CDR1 is MNHEY, CDR2 SVGAGI, per germline. This CDR3 spans 14 amino acids. Here the CDR3 DNA reads TGTGCCAGCAGTTACAGGGGGCTGAACACTGAAGCTTTCTTT. Translating gives CASSYRGLNTEAFF.

The rearrangement joins TRBV9 to TRBJ1-1; 8 bases line up with TRBD1. V gave up 0 bases and J gave up 4 bases; unmatched junction bases: 20. Germline-derived CDR1 and CDR2 are SGDLS and YYNGEE. The CDR3 runs 20 residues. CDR3 DNA sequence: TGTGCCAGCAGCGTAGGAACAGGGGGGGGAGCCTCTTCAGCGGGCACTGAAGCTTTCTTT. As protein: CASSVGTGGGASSAGTEAFF.

This chain links TRBV9 with TRBJ2-1, with 9 bases identical to TRBD1. Trimming cost V 4 bases and J 0 bases; bases outside gene matches: 8. The CDR3 has 17 residues. CDR1 and CDR2 from the germline V gene are SGDLS and YYNGEE. CDR3 nucleotide sequence: TGTGCCAGCAGCCCTCACCTGACAGGGGGCTCCTACAATGAGCAGTTCTTC. Amino acids: CASSPHLTGGSYNEQFF. Complete variable domain (other parts from reference TRBV9 and TRBJ2-1): DSGVTQTPKHLITATGQRVTLRCSPRSGDLSVYWYQQSLDQGLQFLIQYYNGEERAKGNILERFSAQQFPDLHSELNLSSLELGDSALYFCASSPHLTGGSYNEQFFGPGTRLTVL.

This sequence joins TRBV7-2 and TRBJ2-5, with a weak D call TRBD1 (6 bases). CDR3 length: 14 residues. Germline V lookup: CDR1 SGHTA, CDR2 FQGNSA. Between the trimmed V and J ends, which lost 5 bases and 2 bases, there was a span of 12 bases. CDR3 nucleotides: TGTGCCAGCAGCCCGAGCAGGGGTCAAGAGACCCAGTACTTC. Amino acid sequence: CASSPSRGQETQYF.

The chain joins TRBV9 to TRBJ1-1; D uncertain. This CDR3 has 14 amino acids. V lost 2 bases to trimming and J lost 0 bases, with 8 bases between them. CDR1 and CDR2 from the germline V gene are SGDLS and YYNGEE. The DNA of the CDR3 is TGTGCCAGCAGCGTGGCAGTTATGAACACTGAAGCTTTCTTT. Protein: CASSVAVMNTEAFF.

CDR3 coding DNA: TGTGCCAGCAGCCCCTCGGGGGGCCAAGAGACCCAGTACTTC. This codes for CASSPSGGQETQYF. The V gene is TRBV11-2, the J gene TRBJ2-5; 7 bases fit TRBD2. CDR1 is SGHAT and CDR2 is FQNNGV in the germline V gene. V was clipped by 5 bases and J by 1 base; unmatched bases: 4. The CDR3 is 14 residues long.

This clone was counted between two and nine times. The J gene is TRBJ2-5, the V gene TRBV7-3; D is perhaps TRBD2 (5 bases). The CDR3 extends over 13 amino acids. The germline V gene encodes CDR1 SGHTA and CDR2 FQGTGA. Trimming removed 2 bases from V and 9 bases from J, with 13 bases in between. The CDR3 sequence is CASSLGGLLPQYF. The CDR3 DNA is TGTGCCAGCAGCTTAGGAGGACTTCTCCCCCAGTACTTC.

J is TRBJ2-3 and V is TRBV4-1, with 11 bases matching TRBD1. This CDR3 contains 16 residues. After removal of 1 base from V and 5 bases from J, the junction contained 5 bases not matched to a gene. Looked up from germline, CDR1 is MGHRA and CDR2 is YSYEKL. The CDR3 sequence is CASSQVGTGGRDTQYF. The CDR3, as DNA: TGCGCCAGCAGCCAAGTTGGGACAGGGGGTAGAGATACGCAGTATTTT.